The clone carrying this T cell receptor (beta chain) was seen just once. The record originates from a study of T-cell memory formation after mild COVID-19. MiXCR, run by TCRdb on the 5' RACE reads, gives a single entry per CDR3 protein. The table shows around 200,000 distinct CDR3 sequences, with around 26% occurring only once. This clonotype was obtained from an adult woman who had mild COVID-19 (a few samples of this study predate the infection). Cell type and time point are not known. Input material: PBMCs or a T cell subset sorted from them (not recorded which).

This CDR3 is CASSERSPLLETQYF. The CDR3 DNA sequence: TGTGCCAGCAGTGAACGGTCCCCCCTGTTGGAGACCCAGTACTTC. The chain couples TRBV25-1 to TRBJ2-5; D is unresolved. The germline gives CDR1 MGHDK, CDR2 SYGVNS. The V end lost 2 bases, the J end lost 5 bases, and 15 bases lay between the germline ends. The CDR3 is 15 residues long.